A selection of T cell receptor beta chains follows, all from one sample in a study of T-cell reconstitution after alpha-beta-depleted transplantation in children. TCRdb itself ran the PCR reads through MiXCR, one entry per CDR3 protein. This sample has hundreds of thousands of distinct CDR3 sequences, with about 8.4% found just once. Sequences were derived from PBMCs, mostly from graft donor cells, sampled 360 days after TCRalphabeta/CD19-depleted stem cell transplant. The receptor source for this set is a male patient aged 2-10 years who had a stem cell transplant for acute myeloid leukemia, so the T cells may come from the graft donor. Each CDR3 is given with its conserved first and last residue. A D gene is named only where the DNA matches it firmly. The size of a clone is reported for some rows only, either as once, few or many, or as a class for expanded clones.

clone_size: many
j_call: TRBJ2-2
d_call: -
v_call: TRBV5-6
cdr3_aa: CASTNSGELFF
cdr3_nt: TGTGCCAGCACCAATTCCGGGGAGCTGTTTTTT

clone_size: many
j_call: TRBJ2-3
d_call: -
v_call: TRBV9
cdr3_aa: CASSVRLADTQYF
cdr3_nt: TGTGCCAGCAGCGTAAGACTAGCAGATACGCAGTATTTT

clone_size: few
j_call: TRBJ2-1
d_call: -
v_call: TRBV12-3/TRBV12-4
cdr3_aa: CASSLVGGGYPRNNEQFF
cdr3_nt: TGTGCCAGCAGTTTGGTCGGAGGGGGCTACCCGCGTAACAATGAGCAGTTCTTC

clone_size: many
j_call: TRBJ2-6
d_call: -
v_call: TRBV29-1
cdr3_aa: CSVTRSGANVLTF
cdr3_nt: TGCAGCGTCACCCGCTCTGGGGCCAACGTCCTGACTTTC

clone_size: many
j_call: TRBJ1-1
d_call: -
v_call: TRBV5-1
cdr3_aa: CASSLGATLTEAFF
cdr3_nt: TGCGCCAGCAGCTTGGGGGCGACACTCACTGAAGCTTTCTTT

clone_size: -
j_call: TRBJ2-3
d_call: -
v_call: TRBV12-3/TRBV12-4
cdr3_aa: CASSFDTTDTQYF
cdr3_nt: TGTGCCAGCAGTTTCGACACCACAGATACGCAGTATTTT

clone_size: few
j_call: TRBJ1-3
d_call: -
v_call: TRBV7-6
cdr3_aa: CASSFRASSGNTIYF
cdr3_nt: TGTGCCAGCAGCTTTCGTGCCTCCTCTGGAAACACCATATATTTT

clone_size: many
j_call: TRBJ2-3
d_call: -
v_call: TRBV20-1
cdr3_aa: CSDQGPREDTQYF
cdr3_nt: TGCAGTGACCAAGGACCCCGTGAGGATACGCAGTATTTT

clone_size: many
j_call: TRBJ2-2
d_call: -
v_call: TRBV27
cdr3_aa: CASSLSVGNTGELFF
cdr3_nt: TGTGCCAGCAGTTTATCTGTTGGAAATACCGGGGAGCTGTTTTTT

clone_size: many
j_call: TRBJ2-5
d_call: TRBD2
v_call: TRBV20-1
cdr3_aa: CSARDPSGIGETQYF
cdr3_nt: TGCAGTGCTAGAGACCCTAGCGGGATAGGGGAGACCCAGTACTTC

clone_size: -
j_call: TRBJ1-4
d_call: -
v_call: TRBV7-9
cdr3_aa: CASSFSGQRNEKLFF
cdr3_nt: TGTGCCAGCAGCTTTTCGGGTCAGCGTAATGAAAAACTGTTTTTT

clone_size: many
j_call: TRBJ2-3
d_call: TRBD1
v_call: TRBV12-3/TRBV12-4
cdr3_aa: CASSFWDRDTDTQYF
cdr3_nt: TGTGCCAGCAGTTTTTGGGACAGGGACACAGATACGCAGTATTTT

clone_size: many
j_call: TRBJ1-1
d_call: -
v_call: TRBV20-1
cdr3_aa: CSATTEMNTEAFF
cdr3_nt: TGCAGTGCGACGACAGAAATGAACACTGAAGCTTTCTTT

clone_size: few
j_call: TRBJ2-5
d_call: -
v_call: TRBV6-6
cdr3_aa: CASARQVAETQYF
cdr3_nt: TGTGCCAGCGCACGTCAGGTTGCAGAGACCCAGTACTTC

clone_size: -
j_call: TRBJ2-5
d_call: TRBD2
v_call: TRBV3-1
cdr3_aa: CASSFRGGAETQYF
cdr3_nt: TGTGCCAGCAGCTTCCGCGGGGGGGCGGAGACCCAGTACTTC

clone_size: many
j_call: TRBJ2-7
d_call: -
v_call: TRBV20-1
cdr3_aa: CSATPPADYEQYF
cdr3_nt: TGCAGTGCTACCCCGCCAGCGGACTACGAGCAGTACTTC

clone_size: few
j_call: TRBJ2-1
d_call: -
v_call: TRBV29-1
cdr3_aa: CSVPRQSAEQFF
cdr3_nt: TGCAGCGTGCCCCGACAATCGGCTGAGCAGTTCTTC

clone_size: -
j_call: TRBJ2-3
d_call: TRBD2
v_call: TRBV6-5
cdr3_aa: CASRRLAVTDTQYF
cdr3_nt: TGTGCCAGCAGGAGGCTAGCGGTGACAGATACGCAGTATTTT

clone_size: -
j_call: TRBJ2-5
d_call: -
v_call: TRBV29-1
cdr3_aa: CSVVGGPKETQYF
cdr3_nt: TGCAGCGTTGTGGGCGGACCCAAAGAGACCCAGTACTTC

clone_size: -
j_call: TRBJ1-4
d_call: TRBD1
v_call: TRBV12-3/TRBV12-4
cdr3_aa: CASSRRDRAEKLFF
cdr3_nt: TGTGCCAGCAGCCGCCGGGACAGGGCTGAAAAACTGTTTTTT

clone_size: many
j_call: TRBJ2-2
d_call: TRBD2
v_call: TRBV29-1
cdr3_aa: CSGASGGNTGELFF
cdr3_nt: TGCAGCGGAGCCAGCGGGGGCAACACCGGGGAGCTGTTTTTT

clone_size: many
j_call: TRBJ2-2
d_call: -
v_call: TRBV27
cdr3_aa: CASSLSRGAGELFF
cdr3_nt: TGTGCCAGCAGTTTATCGCGCGGAGCCGGGGAGCTGTTTTTT

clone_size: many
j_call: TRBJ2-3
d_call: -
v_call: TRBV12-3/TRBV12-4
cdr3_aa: CASRYRLVTDTQYF
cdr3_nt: TGTGCCAGCAGATACAGACTAGTAACAGATACGCAGTATTTT

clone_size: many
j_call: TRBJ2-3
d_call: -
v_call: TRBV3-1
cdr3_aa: CASSQQRKVTDTQYF
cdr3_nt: TGTGCCAGCAGCCAACAGCGGAAAGTCACAGATACGCAGTATTTT

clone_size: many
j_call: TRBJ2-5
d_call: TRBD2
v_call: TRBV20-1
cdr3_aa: CSARNLGTTEETQYF
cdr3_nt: TGCAGTGCTAGAAACCTTGGGACTACAGAAGAGACCCAGTACTTC

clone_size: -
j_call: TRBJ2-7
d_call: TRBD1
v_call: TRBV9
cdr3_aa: CASSPHPQGAYEQYF
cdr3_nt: TGTGCCAGCAGCCCCCACCCACAGGGGGCCTACGAGCAGTACTTC